This T cell receptor beta chain was identified during a study of human T cells and chemical hapten exposure. TCRdb processed the 5' RACE reads anew with MiXCR; each CDR3 protein has one entry. This table holds roughly 81,000 distinct CDR3 sequences, approximately 7.7% found once. Total RNA was isolated from whole blood that had not been fractionated. Trimming shortened V by 3 bases and J by 5 bases, and 14 bases separated the two germline ends. Germline V gene sequence: CDR1 KGHSH, CDR2 LQKENI. The length of the CDR3 is 14 residues. The receptor was derived from a male donor in good health. The chain combines TRBV18 with TRBJ2-7; the D is unclear. The DNA of the CDR3 is TGTGCCAGCTCACCCGACCAGGAGATACACGAGCAGTACTTC. This encodes CASSPDQEIHEQYF.